The 27 T cell receptor beta chains reported below all come from one sample, sequenced in a study of T-cell reconstitution after alpha-beta-depleted transplantation in children. Preparation of the TCRbeta library was carried out with unique molecular identifiers. TCRdb reprocessed the PCR reads via MiXCR and lists one record per CDR3 protein. The repertoire consists of over 90,000 distinct CDR3 sequences, with about 6.8% occurring once and the leading ten covering 16%. The input for sequencing was PBMCs, taken before TCRalphabeta/CD19-depleted stem cell transplant. The receptor source for this set is a boy aged 2 to 9 with acute lymphoblastic leukemia, due to receive a stem cell transplant.

The chain employs TRBV20-1 and TRBJ2-3, with D unresolved. Germline-derived CDR1 and CDR2 are DFQATT and SNEGSKA (reference sequence). Deletions cut 0 bases from V and 1 base from J, with 11 bases between. The CDR3 loop spans 15 amino acids. CDR3 DNA sequence: TGCAGTGCTAGAGATAGGCGGTCGGGCACAGATACGCAGTATTTT. Its translation: CSARDRRSGTDTQYF.

V is TRBV7-2 and J is TRBJ1-5; no clear D gene. CDR1 is SGHTA and CDR2 is FQGNSA in the germline V gene. V lost 0 bases, J lost 2 bases, and 5 bases lay in between. The CDR3 runs 14 residues. CDR3 nucleotides: TGTGCCAGCAGCTTAGCGCCGGGCAATCAGCCCCAGCATTTT. Its translation: CASSLAPGNQPQHF.

This clonotype was observed a few times. This chain uses TRBV20-1 with TRBJ1-6; D may be TRBD1 (5 bases). The CDR3 runs 15 residues. Germline V gene lookup returns CDR1 DFQATT and CDR2 SNEGSKA (reference sequence). Trimming stripped 0 bases from V and 7 bases from J, with 13 bases between. The CDR3 region is CSARDRRQGNSPLHF. In DNA form, the CDR3 reads TGCAGTGCTAGAGATAGGCGGCAGGGAAATTCACCCCTCCACTTT.

Many counts were recorded for this clonotype. This chain uses TRBV6-1 with TRBJ2-7, with 9 bases that match TRBD1. CDR1 and CDR2 (germline): MNHNS, SASEGT. The CDR3 is made up of 12 amino acids. The ends lost 4 bases at V and 6 bases at J; junction bases unmatched: 1. The CDR3 DNA is TGTGCCAGCAGTGGGACAGGGGCCGAGCAGTACTTC. Its protein is CASSGTGAEQYF.

The chain has TRBV19 and TRBJ2-3; TRBD2 matches 7 bases. The CDR3 runs to 14 residues. Germline CDR1 LNHDA, CDR2 SQIVND (reference sequence). The junction had 4 bases not matched to a gene; V was cut back by 7 bases and J by 0 bases. The CDR3 coding sequence is TGTGCCAGTACCCCAGCGGGGAGCACAGATACGCAGTATTTT. This sequence encodes CASTPAGSTDTQYF.

The chain joins TRBV9 to TRBJ2-3; 14 bases are a match to TRBD2. Germline CDR1 and CDR2: SGDLS and YYNGEE. CDR3 length: 17 residues. V lost 0 bases, J lost 0 bases, and 0 bases stayed unmatched. CDR3 region: CASSVGTSGGSTDTQYF. The CDR3, as DNA: TGTGCCAGCAGCGTAGGGACTAGCGGGGGGAGCACAGATACGCAGTATTTT.

This chain's CDR3 is CASSQEQRGGAETQYF. CDR3 sequence (DNA): TGCGCCAGCAGCCAAGAGCAGCGGGGGGGCGCGGAGACCCAGTACTTC. This chain uses TRBV4-1 with TRBJ2-5; 10 bases match TRBD2. The trim removed 0 bases at V and 5 bases at J, leaving 6 bases unmatched. Germline V lookup: CDR1 MGHRA, CDR2 YSYEKL. CDR3 size: 16 residues.

The CDR3 protein is CASSFPRGRAGELFF. The DNA for the CDR3 is TGTGCCAGCAGTTTCCCCCGGGGCCGGGCCGGGGAGCTGTTTTTT. V usage is TRBV6-2 or TRBV6-3 and J usage is TRBJ2-2; D possibly uses TRBD1 or TRBD2 (5 bases each). Germline V gene data show CDR1 as MNHEY and CDR2 as SVGEGT. V was pared by 4 bases and J by 6 bases, with 15 bases between. The length of the CDR3 is 15 residues.

The chain has TRBV5-6 and TRBJ2-7, with 8 bases matching TRBD1. Trimming at V came to 4 bases and at J to 2 bases, leaving 5 bases not matched to a gene. The germline V gene encodes CDR1 SGHDT and CDR2 YYEEEE. This CDR3 has 14 amino acids. The CDR3 here is CASSLDRVTYEQYF. CDR3 nucleotides: TGTGCCAGCAGCCTGGACAGGGTAACCTACGAGCAGTACTTC.

This clonotype was seen at least ten times. The chain recombines TRBV7-7 with TRBJ2-3, with TRBD2 identical over 10 bases. J lost 8 bases, V lost 1 base, and 6 bases had no gene match. The length of the CDR3 is 15 residues. Germline values: CDR1 SSHAT, CDR2 FNYEAQ (reference sequence). CDR3 residues: CASSLDGTSVATQYF. The CDR3 coding sequence is TGTGCCAGCAGCTTAGACGGGACTAGCGTTGCTACGCAGTATTTT.

This clonotype has more than one count but fewer than ten. The chain has TRBV12-3 or TRBV12-4 and TRBJ1-6; no clear D. The CDR3 runs to 13 residues. V gave up 1 base and J gave up 10 bases, with 8 bases separating them. DNA for the CDR3: TGTGCCAGCAGTTTAGGCGGTCTGTCACCCCTCCACTTT. This gives the protein CASSLGGLSPLHF.

J is TRBJ2-3 and V is TRBV7-2, with 13 bases identical to TRBD2. The CDR3 sequence is 16 residues long. The V gene end was trimmed by 3 bases and the J gene end by 4 bases; junction bases not matched to a gene: 4. Germline assignment: CDR1 SGHTA and CDR2 FQGNSA. The CDR3 nucleotides are TGTGCCAGCAGCTTGACTAGCGGGGGGAGGTCAGATACGCAGTATTTT. It translates to CASSLTSGGRSDTQYF.

The chain links TRBV6-5 to TRBJ2-7, with TRBD1 matching over 7 bases. Trimming at V came to 7 bases and at J to 2 bases, leaving 8 bases not matched to a gene. The CDR3 runs 14 residues. From germline, CDR1 is MNHEY and CDR2 SVGAGI. The CDR3 DNA is TGTGCCAGCATGCCCTTAGGGACAGCCTACGAGCAGTACTTC. Translated, it gives CASMPLGTAYEQYF.

The chain has TRBV6-1 and TRBJ2-3; possibly TRBD2 for D (6 bases). V was shortened by 7 bases and J by 3 bases, with 14 bases between the two germline ends. The CDR3 covers 14 residues. CDR1 MNHNS and CDR2 SASEGT come from the germline V gene. CDR3: CASMSRGLTDTQYF. The CDR3 bases are TGTGCCAGCATGTCTCGGGGGTTAACAGATACGCAGTATTTT.

This clonotype came up a few times. The chain recombines TRBV3-1 with TRBJ2-3; D perhaps matches TRBD1 (6 bases). Germline-derived CDR1 and CDR2 are LGHDT and YNNKEL (reference sequence). Trimming removed 11 bases at V and 9 bases at J, with 33 bases between. This CDR3 is 17 amino acids long. This CDR3 reads CASCLQSMTRETGTQYF. The CDR3 DNA follows: TGTGCCTCCTGCCTCCAAAGCATGACGAGGGAGACAGGCACGCAGTATTTT.

The rearrangement joins TRBV27 to TRBJ1-5, with D uncertain. V was trimmed by 6 bases and J by 7 bases, leaving 13 bases between them. CDR1 is MNHEY and CDR2 is SMNVEV in the germline V gene (reference sequence). CDR3 size: 13 residues. The CDR3 here is CASRPGRLQPQHF. CDR3 nucleotides: TGTGCCAGCAGGCCCGGGCGATTGCAGCCCCAGCATTTT.

This clonotype was recorded a few times. The chain carries TRBV7-2 and TRBJ2-3; the match to TRBD2 covers 7 bases. The germline CDR1 and CDR2 sequences are SGHTA and FQGNSA. Unmatched junction bases numbered 5, after V lost 5 bases and J lost 0 bases. The CDR3 covers 15 residues. DNA for the CDR3: TGTGCCAGCAGCCCCGCTAGCGGCAGCACAGATACGCAGTATTTT. Amino acids: CASSPASGSTDTQYF.

This clonotype has at least ten counts. This chain links TRBV20-1 with TRBJ1-3; D might be TRBD1 (5 bases). The germline gives CDR1 DFQATT, CDR2 SNEGSKA (reference sequence). The CDR3 consists of 15 residues. The ends were cut back, 5 bases at V and 0 bases at J, with 14 bases in the middle. Written as DNA, the CDR3 is TGCAGTGCTGTCATGGGGCCCCTCTCTGGAAACACCATATATTTT. It codes for CSAVMGPLSGNTIYF.

V gene TRBV5-1 combines with J gene TRBJ2-7, with 11 bases that match TRBD2. Germline CDR1 SGHRS, CDR2 YFSETQ. The V and J ends lost 3 bases and 4 bases, in that order; junction bases with no gene match: 15. CDR3 length: 18 amino acids. The CDR3 nucleotides are TGCGCCAGCAGCTCCTCACTGGTTGGGACTAGCGGTCTGTACGAGCAGTACTTC. Its translation: CASSSSLVGTSGLYEQYF.

This clonotype was recorded many times. V usage is TRBV3-1 and J usage is TRBJ2-5; TRBD2 agrees at 7 bases. J was trimmed by 2 bases and V by 1 base; bases with no gene match: 4. Per germline, CDR1 LGHDT and CDR2 YNNKEL (reference sequence). This CDR3 comprises 15 residues. CDR3 region: CASSQGTRFQETQYF. Here the CDR3 DNA reads TGTGCCAGCAGCCAAGGGACTAGATTTCAAGAGACCCAGTACTTC.

The chain carries TRBV9 and TRBJ2-4; D is uncertain. The germline V and J ends were trimmed by 4 bases and 7 bases, with 12 bases remaining between them. Germline CDR1 reads SGDLS; CDR2 reads YYNGEE. The length of the CDR3 is 13 residues. This chain's CDR3 is CASSPLSSNIQYF. In DNA form, the CDR3 reads TGTGCCAGCAGCCCCTTGAGCTCTAACATTCAGTACTTC.

This clonotype is deemed medium-sized. The J gene is TRBJ2-1, the V gene TRBV7-2; D unresolved. The V end lost 5 bases, the J end lost 5 bases, and 13 bases lay between the germline ends. Germline V gene data show CDR1 as SGHTA and CDR2 as FQGNSA. The CDR3 totals 14 residues. DNA of the CDR3: TGTGCCAGCAGCCCCCGTCCAGCCAACAATGAGCAGTTCTTC. This gives the protein CASSPRPANNEQFF.

The chain carries TRBV10-3 and TRBJ2-2, with 7 bases fitting TRBD1. This CDR3 spans 15 amino acids. Germline values: CDR1 ENHRY, CDR2 SYGVKD. J was trimmed by 4 bases and V by 8 bases; bases with no gene match: 10. CDR3: CAISEATGLTGELFF. CDR3 in DNA: TGTGCCATCTCCGAAGCGACAGGGCTCACCGGGGAGCTGTTTTTT.

The V gene is TRBV6-5, the J gene TRBJ2-1; TRBD1 matches 7 bases. The V gene's germline CDR1 is MNHEY and CDR2 SVGAGI. Unmatched junction bases numbered 9, after V lost 2 bases and J lost 5 bases. The CDR3 sequence is 16 residues long. CDR3 protein: CASSYLRLTGNNEQFF. As DNA, the CDR3 is TGTGCCAGCAGTTACCTGCGCCTGACAGGGAACAATGAGCAGTTCTTC.

The table lists this clonotype with many counts. This chain links TRBV12-3 or TRBV12-4 with TRBJ2-3; D unresolved. The CDR3 runs 12 residues. The V and J ends lost 4 bases and 6 bases respectively, with 8 bases between them. CDR3 nucleotide sequence: TGTGCCAGCAGTTCGGGCCCCGATACGCAGTATTTT. Residues: CASSSGPDTQYF.

This clonotype was seen a handful of times. The chain carries TRBV23-1 and TRBJ1-1, with D possibly matching TRBD1 (5 bases). TRBV23-1 is an ORF, with its function uncertain. This CDR3 has 17 amino acids. V lost 3 bases and J 1 base, leaving 18 bases between the germline ends. The CDR3 region has the DNA TGCGCCAGCAGTCAGGCGCATCCAGGGACGGGGAACACTGAAGCTTTCTTT. Protein sequence: CASSQAHPGTGNTEAFF.

The CDR3 nucleotides are TGCAGTGCTGTAGTAGGGAGGAGGGGTCCCAATCAGCCCCAGCATTTT. This gives the protein CSAVVGRRGPNQPQHF. The chain recombines TRBV20-1 with TRBJ1-5; D might be TRBD1 (5 bases). Between the trimmed V and J ends, which lost 5 bases and 3 bases, there was a span of 20 bases. The CDR3 has 16 amino acids. From germline, CDR1 is DFQATT and CDR2 SNEGSKA (reference sequence).